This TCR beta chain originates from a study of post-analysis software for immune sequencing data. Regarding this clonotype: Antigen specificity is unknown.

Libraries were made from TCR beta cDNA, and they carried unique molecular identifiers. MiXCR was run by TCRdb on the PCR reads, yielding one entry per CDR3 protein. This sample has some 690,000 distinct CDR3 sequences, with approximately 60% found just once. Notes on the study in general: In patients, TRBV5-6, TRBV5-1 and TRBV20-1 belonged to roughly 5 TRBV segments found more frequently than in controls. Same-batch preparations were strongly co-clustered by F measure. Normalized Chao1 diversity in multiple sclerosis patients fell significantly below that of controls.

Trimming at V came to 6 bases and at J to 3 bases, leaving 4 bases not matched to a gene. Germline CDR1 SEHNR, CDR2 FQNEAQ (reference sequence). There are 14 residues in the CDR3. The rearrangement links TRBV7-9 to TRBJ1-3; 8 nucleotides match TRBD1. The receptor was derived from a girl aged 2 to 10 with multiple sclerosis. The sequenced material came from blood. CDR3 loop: CASSPTGGGNTIYF. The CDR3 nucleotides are TGTGCCAGCAGTCCTACAGGGGGTGGAAACACCATATATTTT.